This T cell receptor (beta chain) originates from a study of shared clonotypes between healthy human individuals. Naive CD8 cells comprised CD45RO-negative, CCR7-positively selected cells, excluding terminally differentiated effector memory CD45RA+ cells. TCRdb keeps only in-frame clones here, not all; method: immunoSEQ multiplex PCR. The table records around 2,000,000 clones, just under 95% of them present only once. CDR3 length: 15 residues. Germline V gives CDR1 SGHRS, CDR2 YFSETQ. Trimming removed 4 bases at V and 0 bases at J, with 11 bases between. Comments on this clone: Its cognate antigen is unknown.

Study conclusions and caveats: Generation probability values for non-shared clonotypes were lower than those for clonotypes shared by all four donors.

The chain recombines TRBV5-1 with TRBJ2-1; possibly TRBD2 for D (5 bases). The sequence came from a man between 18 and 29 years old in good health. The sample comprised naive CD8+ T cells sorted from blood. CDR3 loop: CASSLTRSSYNEQFF. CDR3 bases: TGCGCCAGCAGCCTAACTAGGAGCTCCTACAATGAGCAGTTCTTC.